The rows below give T cell receptor beta chains drawn from one sample of a study of early T cells in non-severe SARS-CoV-2 infection. TCRdb re-called the 5' RACE reads through MiXCR, storing one row per CDR3 protein. The sample consists of 55,000 to 80,000 distinct CDR3 sequences, 7.5% to 9% of them appearing once. This specimen was whole blood, taken at baseline. These receptors originate from an adult who was a healthcare worker with PCR-confirmed SARS-CoV-2 infection or an uninfected control (not recorded which). The CDR3 runs from the conserved cysteine through the conserved F or W. The order of the fields is J gene, V gene, clone size, D gene, CDR3 DNA, CDR3 protein. D genes are given only for firm matches. Clone size is shown for a subset of rows, as once, few, many or a class of expanded clone.

>TRBJ1-6|TRBV27|.|.
TGTGCCAGCAGTTATTTGACAGGAAATTCACCCCTCCACTTT
CASSYLTGNSPLHF
>TRBJ2-7|TRBV12-3/TRBV12-4|.|.
TGTGCCAGCGAGGACTCCTCCTACGAGCAGTACTTC
CASEDSSYEQYF
>TRBJ2-6|TRBV14|many|.
TGTGCCAGCAGCCAACTATTGCCGACTGGGGCCAACGTCCTGACTTTC
CASSQLLPTGANVLTF
>TRBJ2-3|TRBV7-9|.|.
TGTGCCAGCAGACAAATGGGGGAGGCGCAGTATTTT
CASRQMGEAQYF
>TRBJ2-3|TRBV20-1|many|.
TGCAGTGCTGGGGACTTTCGAGATACGCAGTATTTT
CSAGDFRDTQYF
>TRBJ2-1|TRBV29-1|many|.
TGCAGCGTTGCCATCTCCTACAATGAGCAGTTCTTC
CSVAISYNEQFF
>TRBJ2-3|TRBV29-1|few|.
TGCAGCGCGCGCACTGCAGATACGCAGTATTTT
CSARTADTQYF
>TRBJ2-6|TRBV5-4|many|.
TGTGCCAGCAGCGTGGCAGGGGGACTCTCTGGGGCCAACGTCCTGACTTTC
CASSVAGGLSGANVLTF
>TRBJ1-1|TRBV5-1|few|.
TGCGCCAGCAGCTTTTCTACGGGGAACACTGAAGCTTTCTTT
CASSFSTGNTEAFF
>TRBJ1-1|TRBV29-1|.|.
TGCAGCGTTGCTGGGGCTAACACTGAAGCTTTCTTT
CSVAGANTEAFF
>TRBJ2-7|TRBV27|few|.
TGTGCCAGCAGTTTATTATCCGGGTACGAGCAGTACTTC
CASSLLSGYEQYF
>TRBJ2-7|TRBV12-3/TRBV12-4|.|TRBD2
TGTGCCAGCAGCTTTAGCGGGAGCTTGGCCGAGCAGTACTTC
CASSFSGSLAEQYF
>TRBJ2-1|TRBV7-8|many|.
TGTGCCAGCAGCTTAAATGTTGGGACAACGAGGGGCGAGCAGTTCTTC
CASSLNVGTTRGEQFF
>TRBJ2-7|TRBV20-1|few|TRBD2
TGCAGTGCTAGCGGGGGGAAGGGGCCCTACGAGCAGTACTTC
CSASGGKGPYEQYF
>TRBJ2-3|TRBV7-9|.|.
TGTGCCAGCAGCTTAGCCGGAGGGCCAGTTGGGCGGAGAGATACGCAGTATTTT
CASSLAGGPVGRRDTQYF
>TRBJ2-1|TRBV7-3|many|.
TGTGCCAGCAGCCTAAGCTTTGGTACCGAGGACAATGAGCAGTTCTTC
CASSLSFGTEDNEQFF
>TRBJ2-5|TRBV7-2|.|TRBD2
TGTGCCAGCAGCGGTAGCGGGAGGATTTCCGAGACCCAGTACTTC
CASSGSGRISETQYF
>TRBJ2-3|TRBV7-9|few|TRBD2
TGTGCCAGCAGTTCTAGCGGGAGCACAGATACGCAGTATTTT
CASSSSGSTDTQYF
>TRBJ1-3|TRBV6-9|.|TRBD1
TGTGCCCGGCCCGGGACAGGGCCGAGCTCTGGAAACACCATATATTTT
CARPGTGPSSGNTIYF
>TRBJ2-1|TRBV11-2|few|.
TGTGCCAGCAGCCCCCGACCGGGGGTCAATGAGCAGTTCTTC
CASSPRPGVNEQFF
>TRBJ2-6|TRBV6-2/TRBV6-3|few|.
TGTGCCAGCAGTGGGGGACGGAACTCTGGGGCCAACGTCCTGACTTTC
CASSGGRNSGANVLTF
>TRBJ1-6|TRBV6-6|.|.
TGTGCCAGCAGCCCGATTGGACGCAATTCACCCCTCCACTTT
CASSPIGRNSPLHF
>TRBJ2-3|TRBV7-6|many|TRBD2
TGTGCCAGCAGCTTAGCTAGACTAGCGCCAGATACGCAGTATTTT
CASSLARLAPDTQYF
>TRBJ2-1|TRBV11-3|many|.
TGTGCCAGCAGCGCAAGCGGGGACATTAGGCAGTTCTTC
CASSASGDIRQFF
>TRBJ2-7|TRBV7-9|.|.
TGTGCCAGCAGCTTAGCGGGGCAGGCCTACGAGCAGTACTTC
CASSLAGQAYEQYF
>TRBJ2-2|TRBV5-5|.|.
TGTGCCAGCAGCTCCTCCACCGGGGAGCTGTTTTTT
CASSSSTGELFF
>TRBJ1-4|TRBV4-1|few|.
TGCGCCAGCAGCCAATCCCGGATTAATGAAAAACTGTTTTTT
CASSQSRINEKLFF